The clone carrying this T cell receptor beta chain was seen many times. The target antigen is unknown. The CDR3 totals 12 residues. V gave up 8 bases and J gave up 4 bases, with 14 bases separating them. Germline V gene sequence: CDR1 SQVTM, CDR2 ANQGSEA. Expressed TCRB transcripts got sequenced, as all isolated RNA was reverse transcribed. Here immunoSEQ multiplex PCR was the method, and the copy in TCRdb shows in-frame clones only, minus some. Of 160,000 or so clones detected, 6.5% to 8.5% appear once; the ten largest clones hold more than 0.45%. This entry belongs to a study of beta chain features in type 1 diabetes. General study findings and limits: TCRB CDR3s from Type 1 diabetes patients were moderately but significantly shorter in all four CD4+ subsets.

This receptor was taken from a woman younger than 35 with type 1 diabetes. The rearrangement joins TRBV29-1 to TRBJ2-5; TRBD2 is a possible D gene (6 bases). The sample was central memory CD4+ T cells from blood. The CDR3 sequence is CSLTSGRETQYF. As DNA, the CDR3 is TGCAGCCTGACCTCCGGGAGAGAGACCCAGTACTTC.